This T cell receptor beta chain came from a study of quantifying T cell responses using KT2 cells. Overall study: TCR alpha and beta constant-region primers primed reverse transcription of RNA.

Trimming removed 7 bases from V and 3 bases from J, with 17 bases in between. This CDR3 is built from 14 residues. Germline V CDR1 and CDR2: DFQATT, SNEGSKA (reference sequence). A single-stranded UMI oligo with SP2 sequence was ligated to cDNA 3' ends. The first PCR ran 4 to 5 cycles with an equimolar RC1.1 and RC1.2 beta primer mix. Starting with the second PCR, alpha and beta TCR chains went through separate processing. A single record per CDR3 protein comes from TCRdb applying MiXCR to the UMI-ligation and nested PCR reads. The repertoire holds tens of thousands of distinct CDR3 sequences, with under 14% as singletons. This clonotype has only a few counts. KT2, a clone with a known TCR, was spiked into unfractionated PBMC.

This sequence joins TRBV20-1 and TRBJ2-3; D gene uncertain. Input material: PBMCs spiked with cells of the T cell clone KT2. The sequence derives from a human donor. The CDR3: CSVEPPGVTDTQYF. The CDR3 nucleotides are TGCAGTGTGGAGCCCCCAGGAGTTACAGATACGCAGTATTTT.